The clone carrying this TCR beta chain appeared once. The data were produced by immunoSEQ multiplex PCR, yet TCRdb's version contains in-frame clones alone and is incomplete. The sample includes 250,000 or so clones, 80% to 85% seen only once; the top ten take around 3.6%. Residents of about two dozen US areas, aged about 18 to 95 years, made up the participants. Assignment of participants to cohorts was predicated upon participant-reported clinical history. The data originate from a study of blood T cell repertoires in COVID-19. The germline CDR1 and CDR2 sequences are LGHDT and YNNKEL (reference sequence). Trimming took off 4 bases at V and 1 base at J, with 13 bases between the two ends. The CDR3 covers 15 residues.

The chain links TRBV3-1 (or the pseudogene TRBV3-2) to TRBJ2-5, with D possibly matching TRBD2 (6 bases). The source is a man in his fifties or sixties who had recovered from COVID-19. The sequencing sample was made of PBMCs or T cells enriched from blood (not recorded which). CDR3: CASSRPGLSQETQYF. In DNA form, the CDR3 reads TGTGCCAGCAGCCGCCCGGGACTCTCCCAAGAGACCCAGTACTTC.